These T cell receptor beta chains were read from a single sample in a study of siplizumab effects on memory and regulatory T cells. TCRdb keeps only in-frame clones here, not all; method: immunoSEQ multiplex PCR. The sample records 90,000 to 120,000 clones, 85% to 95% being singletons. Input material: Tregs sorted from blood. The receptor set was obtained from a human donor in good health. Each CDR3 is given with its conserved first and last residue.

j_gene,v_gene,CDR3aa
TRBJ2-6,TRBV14,CASSPFGGRSLSGANVLTF
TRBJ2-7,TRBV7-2,CASSFGGLYEQYF
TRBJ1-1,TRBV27,CASRLRVRTEAFF
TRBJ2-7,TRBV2,CASRSQGGSSYEQYF
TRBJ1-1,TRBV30,CAWNSGHETFF
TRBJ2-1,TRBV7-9,CASSLAPLPSSYNEQFF
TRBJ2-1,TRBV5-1,CASSLELARGGEQFF
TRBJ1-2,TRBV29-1,CSSMFGQNSGYTF
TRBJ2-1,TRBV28,CASRTGGAYNEQFF
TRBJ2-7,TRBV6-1,CASSLAGVSYEQYF
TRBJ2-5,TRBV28,CAVRHSSGRRGETQYF
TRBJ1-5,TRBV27,CASSLPGGPQHF
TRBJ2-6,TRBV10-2,CACSTLRHNSGANVLTF
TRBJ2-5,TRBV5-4,CASSSDSLIVGETQYF
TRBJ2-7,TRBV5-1,CASSFLTGTTYEQYF
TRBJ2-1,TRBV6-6,CASSYSGTRNEQFF
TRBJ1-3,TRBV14,CASSHLRSGVRSGNTIYF
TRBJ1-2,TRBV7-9,CASSLKKGAGLHGYTF
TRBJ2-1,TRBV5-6,CASTLAGVGYNEQFF
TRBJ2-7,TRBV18,CASSRQSGYEGQYF
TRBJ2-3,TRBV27,CASSRDRRYTDTQYF
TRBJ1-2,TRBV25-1,CASRARESYGYTF
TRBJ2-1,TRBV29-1,CSVGAGLVSHNEQFF
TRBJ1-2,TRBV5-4,CASSLGAGTLANYGYTF
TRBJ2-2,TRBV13,CASSFGSGELFF
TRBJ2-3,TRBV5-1,CASSFSAQAPDTQYF
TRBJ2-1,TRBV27,CASSLFRQSSYNEQFF
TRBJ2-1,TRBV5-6,CASSLISTSGEQFF
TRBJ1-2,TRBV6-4,CASSPDSQYNYGYTF
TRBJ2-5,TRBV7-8,CASSLPGLAGAGETQYF
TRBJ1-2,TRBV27,CASSLNRGRGYTF
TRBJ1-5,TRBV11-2,CASSLGRAGNQPQHF
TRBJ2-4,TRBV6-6,CASSRSGRAQNIQYF
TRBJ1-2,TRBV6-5,CASRRQGGDGYTF
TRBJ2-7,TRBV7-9,CASSLAADSYEQYF
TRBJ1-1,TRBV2,CASSRTESTEAFF